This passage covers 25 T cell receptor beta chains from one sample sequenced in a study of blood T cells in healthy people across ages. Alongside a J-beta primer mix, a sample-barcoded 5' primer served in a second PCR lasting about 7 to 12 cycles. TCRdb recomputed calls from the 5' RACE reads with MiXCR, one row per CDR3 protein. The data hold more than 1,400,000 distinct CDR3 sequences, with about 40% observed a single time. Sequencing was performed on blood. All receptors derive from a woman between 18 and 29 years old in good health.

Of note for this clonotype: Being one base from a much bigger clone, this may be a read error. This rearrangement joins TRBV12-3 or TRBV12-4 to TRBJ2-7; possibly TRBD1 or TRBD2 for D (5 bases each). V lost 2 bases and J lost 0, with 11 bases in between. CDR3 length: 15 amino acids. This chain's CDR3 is CASSLRGRGSYEQYF. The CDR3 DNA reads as TGTGCCAGCAGTTTAAGGGGTCGGGGCTCCTACGAGCAGTACTTC.

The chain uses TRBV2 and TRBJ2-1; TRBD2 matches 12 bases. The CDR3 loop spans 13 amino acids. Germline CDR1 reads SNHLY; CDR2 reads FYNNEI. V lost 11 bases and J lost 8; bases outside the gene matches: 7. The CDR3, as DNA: TGTGCCGGATGGACTAGCGGGGCAGATGAGCAGTTCTTC. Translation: CAGWTSGADEQFF.

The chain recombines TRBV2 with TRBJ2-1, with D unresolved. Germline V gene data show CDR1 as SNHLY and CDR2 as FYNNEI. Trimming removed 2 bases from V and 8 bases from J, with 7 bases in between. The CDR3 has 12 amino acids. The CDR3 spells CASSETAYEQFF. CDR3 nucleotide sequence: TGTGCCAGCAGTGAAACCGCCTATGAGCAGTTCTTC.

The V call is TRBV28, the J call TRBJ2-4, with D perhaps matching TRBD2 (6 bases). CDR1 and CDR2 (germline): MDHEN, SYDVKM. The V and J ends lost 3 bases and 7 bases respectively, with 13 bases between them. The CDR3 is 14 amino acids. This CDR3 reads CASSLRETGNIQYF. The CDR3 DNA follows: TGTGCCAGCAGTTTGCGGGAAACCGGTAACATTCAGTACTTC.

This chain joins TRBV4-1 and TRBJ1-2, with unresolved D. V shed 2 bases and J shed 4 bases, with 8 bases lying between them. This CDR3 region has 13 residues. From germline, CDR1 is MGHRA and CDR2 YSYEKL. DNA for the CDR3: TGCGCCAGCAGCCAACTGGACGGCTATGGCTACACCTTC. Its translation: CASSQLDGYGYTF.

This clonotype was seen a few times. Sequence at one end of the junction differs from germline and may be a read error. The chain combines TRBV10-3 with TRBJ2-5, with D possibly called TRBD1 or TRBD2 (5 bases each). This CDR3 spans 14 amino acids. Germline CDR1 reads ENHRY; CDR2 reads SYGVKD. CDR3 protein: CAIGDSGPQETQYF. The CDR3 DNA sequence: TGTGCCATCGGTGACTCGGGACCCCAAGAGACCCAGTACTTC.

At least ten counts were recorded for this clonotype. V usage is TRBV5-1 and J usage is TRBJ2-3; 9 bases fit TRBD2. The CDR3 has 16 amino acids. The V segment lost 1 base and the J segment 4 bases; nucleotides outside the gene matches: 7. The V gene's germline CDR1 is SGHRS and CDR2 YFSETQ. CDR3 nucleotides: TGCGCCAGCAGCTTGTTGGGCGGGAGGGCCTCAGATACGCAGTATTTT. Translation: CASSLLGGRASDTQYF.

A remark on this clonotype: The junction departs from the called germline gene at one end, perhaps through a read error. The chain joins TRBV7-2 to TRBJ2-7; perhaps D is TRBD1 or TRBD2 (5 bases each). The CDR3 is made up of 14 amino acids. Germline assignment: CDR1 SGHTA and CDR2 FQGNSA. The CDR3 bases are TGTGCCGGCAGCCACGGTGGGGGCTCCTACGAGCAGTACTTC. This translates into CAGSHGGGSYEQYF.

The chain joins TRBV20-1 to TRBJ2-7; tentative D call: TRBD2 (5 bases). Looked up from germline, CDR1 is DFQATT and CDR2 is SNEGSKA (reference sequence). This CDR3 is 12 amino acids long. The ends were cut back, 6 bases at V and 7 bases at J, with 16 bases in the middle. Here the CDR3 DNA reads TGCAGTGCCCCGGGGAGCCTACGAGAGCAGTACTTC. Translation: CSAPGSLREQYF.

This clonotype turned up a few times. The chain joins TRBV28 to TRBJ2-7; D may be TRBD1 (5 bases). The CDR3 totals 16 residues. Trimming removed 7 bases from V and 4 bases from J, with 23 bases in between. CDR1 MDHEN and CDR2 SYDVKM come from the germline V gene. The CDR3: CASNNLGQGISYEQYF. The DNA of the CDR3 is TGTGCCAGCAATAACCTCGGGCAGGGTATCTCGTACGAGCAGTACTTC. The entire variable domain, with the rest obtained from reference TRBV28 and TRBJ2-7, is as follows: DVKVTQSSRYLVKRTGEKVFLECVQDMDHENMFWYRQDPGLGLRLIYFSYDVKMKEKGDIPEGYSVSREKKERFSLILESASTNQTSMYLCASNNLGQGISYEQYFGPGTRLTVT.

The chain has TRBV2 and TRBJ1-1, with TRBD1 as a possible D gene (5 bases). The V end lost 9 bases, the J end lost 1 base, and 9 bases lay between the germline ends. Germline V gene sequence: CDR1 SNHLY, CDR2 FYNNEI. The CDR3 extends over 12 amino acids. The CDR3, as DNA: TGTGCCAGTCCGGGGGGGAACACTGAAGCTTTCTTT. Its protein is CASPGGNTEAFF.

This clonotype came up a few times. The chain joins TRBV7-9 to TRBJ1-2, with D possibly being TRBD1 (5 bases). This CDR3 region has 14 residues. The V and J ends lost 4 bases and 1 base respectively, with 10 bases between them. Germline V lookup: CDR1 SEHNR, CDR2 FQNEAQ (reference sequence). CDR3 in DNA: TGTGCCAGCAGCTCCTTTGACAGTAACTATGGCTACACCTTC. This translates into CASSSFDSNYGYTF.

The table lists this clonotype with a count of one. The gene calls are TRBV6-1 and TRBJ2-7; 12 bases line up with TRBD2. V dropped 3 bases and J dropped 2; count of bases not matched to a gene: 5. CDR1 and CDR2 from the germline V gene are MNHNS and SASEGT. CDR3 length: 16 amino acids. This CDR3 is CASSDLWTSGAYEQYF. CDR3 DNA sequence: TGTGCCAGCAGTGACCTCTGGACTAGCGGGGCCTACGAGCAGTACTTC.

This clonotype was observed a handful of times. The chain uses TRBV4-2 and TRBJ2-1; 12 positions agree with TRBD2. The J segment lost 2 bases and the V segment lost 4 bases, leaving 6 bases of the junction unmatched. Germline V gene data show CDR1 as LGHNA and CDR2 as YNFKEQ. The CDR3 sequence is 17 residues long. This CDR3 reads CASSPFLAGGTYNEQFF. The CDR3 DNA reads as TGTGCCAGCAGCCCATTCCTAGCGGGGGGGACCTACAATGAGCAGTTCTTC.

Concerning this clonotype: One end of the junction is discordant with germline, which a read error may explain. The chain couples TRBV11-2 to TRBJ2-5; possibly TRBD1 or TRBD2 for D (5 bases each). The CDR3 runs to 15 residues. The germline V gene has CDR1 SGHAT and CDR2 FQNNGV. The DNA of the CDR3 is TGTGCTAGCAGAAAACCGGGACGCACCGAAGAGACCCAGTACTTC. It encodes CASRKPGRTEETQYF.

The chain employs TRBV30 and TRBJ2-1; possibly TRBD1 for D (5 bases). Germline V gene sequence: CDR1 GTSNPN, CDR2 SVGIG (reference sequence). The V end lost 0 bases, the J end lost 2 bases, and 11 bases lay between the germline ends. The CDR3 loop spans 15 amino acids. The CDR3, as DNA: TGTGCCTGGAGTGTAGGGGTCAGCGCCTACAATGAGCAGTTCTTC. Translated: CAWSVGVSAYNEQFF.

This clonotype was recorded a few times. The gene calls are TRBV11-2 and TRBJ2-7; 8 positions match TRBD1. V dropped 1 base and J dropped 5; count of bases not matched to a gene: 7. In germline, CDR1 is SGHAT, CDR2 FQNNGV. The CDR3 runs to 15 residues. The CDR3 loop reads CASSLGTGTTDEQYF. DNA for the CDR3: TGTGCCAGCAGCTTAGGGACAGGGACCACGGACGAGCAGTACTTC.

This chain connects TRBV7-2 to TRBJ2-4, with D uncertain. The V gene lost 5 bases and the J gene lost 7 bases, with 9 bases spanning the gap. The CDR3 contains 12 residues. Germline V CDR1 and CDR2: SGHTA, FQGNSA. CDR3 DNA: TGTGCCAGCAGCCCTGAGATGAACATTCAGTACTTC. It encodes CASSPEMNIQYF.

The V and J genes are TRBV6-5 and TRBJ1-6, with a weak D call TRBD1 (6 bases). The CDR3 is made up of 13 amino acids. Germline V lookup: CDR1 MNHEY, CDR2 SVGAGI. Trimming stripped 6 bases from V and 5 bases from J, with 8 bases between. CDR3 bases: TGTGCCAGCAGAGGGACACATAATTCACCCCTCCACTTT. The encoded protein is CASRGTHNSPLHF.

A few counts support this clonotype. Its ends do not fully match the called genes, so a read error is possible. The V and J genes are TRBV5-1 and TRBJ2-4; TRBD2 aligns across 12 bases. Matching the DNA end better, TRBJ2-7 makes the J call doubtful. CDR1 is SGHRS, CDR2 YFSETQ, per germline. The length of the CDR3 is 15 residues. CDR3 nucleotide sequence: TGTGCCAGCAGTTTTCTAGCGGGGGGGCCGAACGAGCAGTACTTC. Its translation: CASSFLAGGPNEQYF.

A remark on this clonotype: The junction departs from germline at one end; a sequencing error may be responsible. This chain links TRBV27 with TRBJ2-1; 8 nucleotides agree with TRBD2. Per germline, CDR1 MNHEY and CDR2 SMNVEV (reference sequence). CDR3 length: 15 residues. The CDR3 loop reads CASSISGTRNNEQFF. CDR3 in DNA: TGTGCCAGCAGTATATCCGGGACTAGAAATAATGAGCAGTTCTTC.

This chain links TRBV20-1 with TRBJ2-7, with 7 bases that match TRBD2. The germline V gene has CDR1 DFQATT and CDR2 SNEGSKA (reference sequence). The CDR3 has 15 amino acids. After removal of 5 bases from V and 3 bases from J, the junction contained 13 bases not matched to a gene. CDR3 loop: CSAENSRLADYEQYF. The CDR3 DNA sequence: TGCAGTGCTGAAAATTCGAGACTAGCCGACTACGAGCAGTACTTC.

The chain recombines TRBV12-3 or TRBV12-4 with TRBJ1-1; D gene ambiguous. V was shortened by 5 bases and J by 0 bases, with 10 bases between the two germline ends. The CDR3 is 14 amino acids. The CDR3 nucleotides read TGTGCCAGCAGTCCCCGCCCGATGAACACTGAAGCTTTCTTT. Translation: CASSPRPMNTEAFF.

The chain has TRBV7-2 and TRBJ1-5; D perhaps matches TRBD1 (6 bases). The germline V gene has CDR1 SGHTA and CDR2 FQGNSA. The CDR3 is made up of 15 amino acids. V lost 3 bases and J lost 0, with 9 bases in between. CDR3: CASSFGQISNQPQHF. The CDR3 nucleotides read TGTGCCAGCAGCTTCGGACAGATTAGCAATCAGCCCCAGCATTTT.

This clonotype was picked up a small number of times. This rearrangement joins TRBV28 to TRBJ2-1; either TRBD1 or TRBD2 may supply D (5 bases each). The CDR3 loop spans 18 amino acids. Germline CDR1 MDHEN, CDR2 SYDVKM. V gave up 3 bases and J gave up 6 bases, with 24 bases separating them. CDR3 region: CASSFFFGEDSYFNEQFF. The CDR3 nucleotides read TGTGCCAGCAGTTTTTTTTTCGGGGAAGACAGTTATTTCAATGAGCAGTTCTTC.